Below, 12 T cell receptor beta chains from the same sample are listed, as sequenced in a study of T cells after yellow fever vaccination. TCRdb re-analysed the 5' RACE reads in MiXCR, keeping a single row per CDR3 protein. The data show 250,000 to 300,000 distinct CDR3 sequences, about 5.2% seen once. The sequenced sample was CD4+ T cells sorted from PBMCs, obtained on the day of the yellow fever booster vaccination. All receptors come from a man in his late teens or twenties who received the YFV17D yellow fever vaccine.

The table lists this clonotype with many counts. V gene TRBV5-1 combines with J gene TRBJ1-1; TRBD1 might be the D (6 bases). Trimming cost V 7 bases and J 5 bases, with 15 bases left between them. The germline CDR1 and CDR2 sequences are SGHRS and YFSETQ. The CDR3 has 13 residues. For the CDR3, the DNA is TGCGCCAGCTCGAGGGGGGAGATGACTGAAGCTTTCTTT. Its translation: CASSRGEMTEAFF.

Many counts were recorded for this clonotype. The rearrangement uses TRBV7-2 and TRBJ1-6; D is unresolved. V lost 4 bases and J lost 7, with 20 bases in between. CDR3 size: 17 residues. Per the germline V gene, CDR1 is SGHTA and CDR2 is FQGNSA. As DNA, the CDR3 is TGTGCCAGCAGCTCAACCCCCATCGTACGCCCGAATTCACCCCTCCACTTT. Translating it yields CASSSTPIVRPNSPLHF.

The rearrangement uses TRBV15 and TRBJ2-1, with D perhaps matching TRBD2 (6 bases). From germline, CDR1 is LNHNV and CDR2 YYDKDF (reference sequence). Trimming cost V 1 base and J 6 bases, with 10 bases left between them. The CDR3 length is 14 residues. Here the CDR3 reads CATSRGGDSNEQFF. In nucleotides, the CDR3 is TGTGCCACCAGCAGAGGGGGGGATAGCAATGAGCAGTTCTTC.

This clonotype was counted only a few times. The chain combines TRBV18 with TRBJ1-1, with 8 positions matching TRBD1. The germline V gene encodes CDR1 KGHSH and CDR2 LQKENI. This CDR3 region has 17 residues. V shed 6 bases, J shed 1 base, and the junction held 13 bases outside the gene matches. CDR3 bases: TGTGCCAGCTCGCGATACACAACCGGGACAGGGAACACTGAAGCTTTCTTT. Translating gives CASSRYTTGTGNTEAFF. Together with reference TRBV18 and TRBJ1-1, the CDR3 gives the full variable domain: NAGVMQNPRHLVRRRGQEARLRCSPMKGHSHVYWYRQLPEEGLKFMVYLQKENIIDESGMPKERFSAEFPKEGPSILRIQQVVRGDSAAYFCASSRYTTGTGNTEAFFGQGTRLTVV.

The chain links TRBV10-2 to TRBJ2-1, with D perhaps matching TRBD2 (6 bases). Germline V gene data show CDR1 as WSHSY and CDR2 as SAAADI. Trimming removed 7 bases at V and 6 bases at J, with 10 bases between. The CDR3 consists of 12 residues. CDR3 sequence: CASNGGVNEQFF. CDR3 in DNA: TGCGCCAGCAACGGCGGGGTCAATGAGCAGTTCTTC.

In its sample, this clonotype was seen a few times. This rearrangement joins TRBV7-9 to TRBJ1-2, with 9 bases matching TRBD1. The ends lost 1 base at V and 6 bases at J; junction bases unmatched: 6. Germline loops: CDR1 SEHNR, CDR2 FQNEAQ (reference sequence). This CDR3 has 15 residues. CDR3 DNA sequence: TGTGCCAGCAGCTTAGGGAGGGACAGGGCGCATGGCTACACCTTC. Residues: CASSLGRDRAHGYTF.

CDR3 DNA: TGTGCCAGCAGCGGACGGACAGGCACCCCCGAGCAGTACTTC. Translated, it gives CASSGRTGTPEQYF. The chain uses TRBV2 and TRBJ2-7; 7 bases fit TRBD1. This CDR3 is 14 amino acids long. From germline, CDR1 is SNHLY and CDR2 FYNNEI. V dropped 6 bases and J dropped 6; count of bases not matched to a gene: 11.

The chain links TRBV20-1 to TRBJ1-6; D may be TRBD1 (6 bases). Germline V gene sequence: CDR1 DFQATT, CDR2 SNEGSKA (reference sequence). The CDR3 spans 16 residues. V dropped 3 bases and J dropped 8 bases, with 20 bases sitting between them. The CDR3 DNA is TGCAGTGCTAGGGCCAGTCCCGGGACACTAGATTCACCCCTCCACTTT. Translated, it gives CSARASPGTLDSPLHF.

The V call is TRBV6-2 or TRBV6-3, the J call TRBJ2-2; D may be TRBD2 (6 bases). In germline, CDR1 is MNHEY, CDR2 SVGEGT. Trimming took 7 bases from V and 8 from J, leaving 14 bases between them. CDR3 size: 13 residues. In DNA, the CDR3 is TGTGCCAGCACTAGACTAGACGCGGGGGAGCTGTTTTTT. It is translated as CASTRLDAGELFF.

The table lists this clonotype with many counts. The chain recombines TRBV29-1 with TRBJ2-5; D gene unclear. The CDR3 loop spans 12 amino acids. CDR1 is SQVTM, CDR2 ANQGSEA, per germline. V lost 4 bases, J lost 8 bases, and 14 bases lay in between. CDR3 sequence (DNA): TGCAGCGTTGTCAGAGAGAGTGATACCCAGTACTTC. It yields the protein CSVVRESDTQYF.

The rearrangement links TRBV15 to TRBJ2-2, with a weak D call TRBD1 (5 bases). The CDR3 runs to 14 residues. Trimming removed 1 base at V and 6 bases at J, with 9 bases between. The germline V gene encodes CDR1 LNHNV and CDR2 YYDKDF (reference sequence). In DNA form, the CDR3 reads TGTGCCACCAGCAGAGCCGACAGATCCGGGGAGCTGTTTTTT. Residues: CATSRADRSGELFF.

The chain joins TRBV28 to TRBJ2-5; unclear D gene. CDR1 and CDR2 (germline): MDHEN, SYDVKM. The CDR3 totals 13 residues. The V and J ends lost 4 bases and 5 bases respectively, with 11 bases between them. CDR3 in amino acids: CASSSPRMETQYF. CDR3 coding DNA: TGTGCCAGCAGTTCCCCCAGGATGGAGACCCAGTACTTC.